This entry is about one T cell receptor beta chain. The PCR was carried out with 60 Vbeta primers and 13 Jbeta primers. TCRdb's table, derived via immunoSEQ multiplex PCR, lists solely in-frame clones and lacks some. The sample lists about 150,000 clones; roughly three quarters were seen once. The sample comes from a study of cytomegalovirus exposure and HLA in healthy donors. The CDR3 runs 14 residues. The V end was cut by 5 bases, the J end by 4 bases, with 14 bases between. Germline assignment: CDR1 SEHNR and CDR2 FQNEAQ (reference sequence). The V gene is TRBV7-9, the J gene TRBJ2-5; possible D gene TRBD1, 6 bases. This clonotype was sampled from a human donor in good health. The sample consisted of PBMCs. The CDR3 region is CASSPQGSRETQYF. The CDR3 bases are TGTGCCAGCAGCCCCCAGGGGAGCCGAGAGACCCAGTACTTC.